This paragraph reports one T cell receptor beta chain. The record originates from a study of T cells in localized non-small cell lung cancer. The repertoire was sequenced with immunoSEQ multiplex PCR; TCRdb's copy has only in-frame clones and lacks some. The table has roughly 30,000 clones, over 80% seen once. CDR1 is SGHAT and CDR2 is FQNNGV in the germline V gene. The ends were cut back, 5 bases at V and 0 bases at J, with 17 bases in the middle. This CDR3 comprises 16 residues. The clonotype originates from a woman between 35 and 70 years old with stage III lung adenocarcinoma. The sample was peripheral blood mononuclear cells, taken before any cancer treatment. This chain joins TRBV11-2 and TRBJ2-7; possible D gene TRBD2, 5 bases. The DNA of the CDR3 is TGTGCCAGCAGCCACCTAGGCGGGCGCAGCTCCTACGAGCAGTACTTC. Translating gives CASSHLGGRSSYEQYF.